A single sample gave rise to the 14 T cell receptor beta chains below, sequenced in a study of neurological immune-mediated disorders. Using its own MiXCR run on the 5' RACE reads, TCRdb lists one record per CDR3 protein. Here the sample spans approximately 130,000 distinct CDR3 sequences, roughly 3.2% being singletons. What was sequenced was PBMCs. The receptor set was obtained from a woman in her 30s with multiple sclerosis.

In this sample, this clonotype turned up many times. V and J are TRBV24-1 and TRBJ2-7, with 7 positions matching TRBD2. The V segment lost 3 bases and the J segment 5 bases; nucleotides outside the gene matches: 6. Germline CDR1 reads KGHDR; CDR2 reads SFDVKD. The CDR3 runs 14 residues. The CDR3, as DNA: TGTGCCACCAGTGATCCCCGTGCGGGAGACGAGCAGTACTTC. Translated, it gives CATSDPRAGDEQYF.

This clonotype has at least ten counts. The gene calls are TRBV18 and TRBJ2-4, with 7 positions matching TRBD1. V gave up 5 bases and J gave up 0 bases; unmatched junction bases: 1. The CDR3 totals 14 residues. Germline V CDR1 and CDR2: KGHSH, LQKENI. The chain's CDR3 is CASSAGGAKNIQYF. The DNA of the CDR3 is TGTGCCAGCTCAGCAGGGGGAGCCAAAAACATTCAGTACTTC.

Turning to this clonotype: Given a much more abundant clone one base away, this may be a read error. The CDR3 protein is CSASKGNSGNTIYF. As DNA, the CDR3 is TGCAGTGCTTCGAAAGGAAACTCTGGAAACACCATATATTTT. The gene calls are TRBV20-1 and TRBJ1-3; D is undetermined. V lost 5 bases and J 0 bases, leaving 11 bases between the germline ends. This CDR3 is 14 amino acids long. Germline V CDR1 and CDR2: DFQATT, SNEGSKA (reference sequence).

This clonotype occurred many times. The genes are TRBV5-1 and TRBJ2-5; 8 bases agree with TRBD1. The CDR3 consists of 15 residues. From germline, CDR1 is SGHRS and CDR2 YFSETQ. V dropped 3 bases and J dropped 5; count of bases not matched to a gene: 9. As DNA, the CDR3 is TGCGCCAGCAGCTATTCGACAGGGGACGGGGAGACCCAGTACTTC. Amino acid sequence: CASSYSTGDGETQYF.

The table lists this clonotype with a few counts. A much more abundant neighbour one base away suggests this may be a read error. This chain uses TRBV5-6 with TRBJ2-1; TRBD1 might be the D (6 bases). Per the germline V gene, CDR1 is SGHDT and CDR2 is YYEEEE. V was pared by 1 base and J by 10 bases, with 21 bases between. There are 16 residues in the CDR3. DNA of the CDR3: TGTGCCAGCAGCTTGATTCAGGGACAAGCAAGGGGGGAGCAGTTCTTC. Its translation is CASSLIQGQARGEQFF.

This clonotype was observed a handful of times. This may come from a read error, since a much larger clone is one base off. The chain joins TRBV27 to TRBJ1-1, with D possibly being TRBD1 (5 bases). There are 14 residues in the CDR3. CDR1 and CDR2 from the germline V gene are MNHEY and SMNVEV (reference sequence). V gave up 5 bases and J gave up 0 bases, with 10 bases separating them. The CDR3 bases are TGTGCCAGCAGTGTGACAGCCATGAACACTGAAGCTTTCTTT. Translation: CASSVTAMNTEAFF.

In this sample, this clonotype turned up many times. The genes are TRBV4-1 and TRBJ2-3, with D uncertain. This CDR3 spans 15 amino acids. V was trimmed by 5 bases and J by 2 bases, leaving 14 bases between them. Germline assignment: CDR1 MGHRA and CDR2 YSYEKL. The CDR3, as DNA: TGCGCCAGCAGCTCCCTGGGTCTCAACACAGATACGCAGTATTTT. This gives the protein CASSSLGLNTDTQYF.

At least ten counts were recorded for this clonotype. The J gene is TRBJ2-7, the V gene TRBV9; D uncertain. The CDR3 sequence is 14 residues long. Trimming stripped 0 bases from V and 9 bases from J, with 16 bases between. Germline V CDR1 and CDR2: SGDLS, YYNGEE. In DNA form, the CDR3 reads TGTGCCAGCAGCGTAGGAGACACCACATCTGGGCAGTACTTC. Translation: CASSVGDTTSGQYF.

This clonotype has ten or more counts. This chain connects TRBV6-1 to TRBJ1-1, with D unresolved. The CDR3 totals 19 residues. CDR1 and CDR2 from the germline V gene are MNHNS and SASEGT. V lost 2 bases and J lost 0, with 22 bases in between. The CDR3 DNA sequence: TGTGCCAGCAGTGAACCTGCGTGGGTGGTGAATGGGCTGAACACTGAAGCTTTCTTT. It encodes CASSEPAWVVNGLNTEAFF.

This clonotype was counted many times. The chain links TRBV20-1 to TRBJ2-5, with 7 nucleotides matching TRBD2. J was trimmed by 7 bases and V by 3 bases; bases with no gene match: 8. CDR1 and CDR2 (germline): DFQATT, SNEGSKA (reference sequence). This CDR3 is 13 amino acids long. The CDR3 DNA is TGCAGTGCTAGTTGGGAGGGGCGCGCGACCCAGTACTTC. Translating it yields CSASWEGRATQYF.

This clonotype was detected ten times or more. The rearrangement joins TRBV20-1 to TRBJ2-7, with D perhaps TRBD2 (5 bases). V lost 2 bases, J lost 4 bases, and 18 bases lay in between. CDR3 length equals 15 residues. From germline, CDR1 is DFQATT and CDR2 SNEGSKA (reference sequence). For the CDR3, the DNA is TGCAGTGCTAGAAGCTCCCGGCGCCCGGGGTACGAGCAGTACTTC. Amino acid sequence: CSARSSRRPGYEQYF.

Many counts were recorded for this clonotype. The CDR3 sequence: CSAPRGAYEQYF. CDR3 nucleotide sequence: TGCAGTGCCCCCCGGGGAGCCTACGAGCAGTACTTC. J is TRBJ2-7 and V is TRBV20-1; D possibly corresponds to TRBD2 (5 bases). V gave up 6 bases and J gave up 2 bases, with 11 bases separating them. CDR3 length: 12 residues. Looked up from germline, CDR1 is DFQATT and CDR2 is SNEGSKA (reference sequence).

This clonotype was counted ten times or more. The gene calls are TRBV7-2 and TRBJ2-3; a possible D gene is TRBD2 (6 bases). V lost 8 bases and J lost 1, with 13 bases in between. The germline CDR1 and CDR2 sequences are SGHTA and FQGNSA. The CDR3 sequence is 14 residues long. CDR3 coding DNA: TGTGCCAGCGGGCGGGGTAGCGGCACAGATACGCAGTATTTT. It codes for CASGRGSGTDTQYF.

This clonotype was counted at least ten times. The V and J genes are TRBV18 and TRBJ2-5; a weak D match, TRBD1 (6 bases). Germline CDR1 reads KGHSH; CDR2 reads LQKENI. V was clipped by 3 bases and J by 2 bases, with 13 bases between them. The CDR3 covers 15 residues. CDR3 DNA sequence: TGTGCCAGCTCACCCCAACAGGGCCCGCAAGAGACCCAGTACTTC. It specifies CASSPQQGPQETQYF. The complete variable domain, with remaining parts taken from reference TRBV18 and TRBJ2-5, reads NAGVMQNPRHLVRRRGQEARLRCSPMKGHSHVYWYRQLPEEGLKFMVYLQKENIIDESGMPKERFSAEFPKEGPSILRIQQVVRGDSAAYFCASSPQQGPQETQYFGPGTRLLVL.